Given below is one T cell receptor (beta chain) in context. This specimen belongs to a study of blood T cell repertoires in COVID-19. Study information: COVID-19 samples collected from the United States, Italy and Spain covered acute and convalescent phases. Sources were T cells, B-cell-depleted T cells, or PBMCs; the material itself was cDNA or gDNA.

In the original analysis: Amplification of reference gene primers was used by the study to estimate nucleated cell counts. The assay was immunoSEQ multiplex PCR, and TCRdb's table has in-frame clones only and misses some. D and trimming were read from the DNA, whereas the V and J calls and clone size are those reported in that table. Of roughly 250,000 clones in the sample, 85% were seen once. The V and J ends lost 4 bases and 0 bases, in that order; junction bases with no gene match: 2. Germline CDR1 and CDR2: SNHLY and FYNNEI. The CDR3 spans 14 residues. The genes are TRBV2 and TRBJ1-1; 7 bases fit TRBD1. This TCR came from an older woman with active or convalescent COVID-19. Source material: peripheral blood. The CDR3 spells CASSGGTVNTEAFF. The CDR3, as DNA: TGTGCCAGCAGTGGAGGGACAGTGAACACTGAAGCTTTCTTT.